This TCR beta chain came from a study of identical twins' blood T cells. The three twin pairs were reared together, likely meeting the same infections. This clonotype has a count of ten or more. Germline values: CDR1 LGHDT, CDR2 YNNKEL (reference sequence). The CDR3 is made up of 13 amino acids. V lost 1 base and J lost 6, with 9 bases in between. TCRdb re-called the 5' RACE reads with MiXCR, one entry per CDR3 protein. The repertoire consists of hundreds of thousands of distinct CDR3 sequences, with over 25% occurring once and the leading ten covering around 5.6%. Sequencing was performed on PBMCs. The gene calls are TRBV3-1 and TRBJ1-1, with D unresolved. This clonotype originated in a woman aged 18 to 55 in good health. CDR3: CASSQVTISEAFF. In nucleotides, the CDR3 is TGTGCCAGCAGCCAAGTGACCATATCTGAAGCTTTCTTT.